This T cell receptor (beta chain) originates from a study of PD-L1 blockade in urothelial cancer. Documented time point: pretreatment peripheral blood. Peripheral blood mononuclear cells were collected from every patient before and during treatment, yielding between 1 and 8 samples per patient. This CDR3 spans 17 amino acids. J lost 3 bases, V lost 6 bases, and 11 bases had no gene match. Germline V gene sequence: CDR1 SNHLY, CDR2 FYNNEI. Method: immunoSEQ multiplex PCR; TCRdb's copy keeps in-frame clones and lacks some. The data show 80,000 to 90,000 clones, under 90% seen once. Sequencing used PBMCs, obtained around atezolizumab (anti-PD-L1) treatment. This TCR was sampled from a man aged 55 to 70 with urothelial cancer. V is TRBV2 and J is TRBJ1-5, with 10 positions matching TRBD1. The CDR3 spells CASSQTGGEGFNQPQHF. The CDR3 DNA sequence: TGTGCCAGCAGCCAGACAGGGGGCGAGGGATTCAATCAGCCCCAGCATTTT.